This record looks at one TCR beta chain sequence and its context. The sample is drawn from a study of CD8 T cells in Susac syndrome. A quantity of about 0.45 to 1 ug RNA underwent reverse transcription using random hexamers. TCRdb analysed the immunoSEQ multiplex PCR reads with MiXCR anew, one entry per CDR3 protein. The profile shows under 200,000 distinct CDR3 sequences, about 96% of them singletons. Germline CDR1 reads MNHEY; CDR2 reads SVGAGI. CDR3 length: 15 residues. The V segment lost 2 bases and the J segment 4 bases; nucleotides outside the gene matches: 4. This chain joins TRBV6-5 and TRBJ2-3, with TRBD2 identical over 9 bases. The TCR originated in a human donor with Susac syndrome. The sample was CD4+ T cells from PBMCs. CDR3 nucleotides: TGTGCCAGCAGTTACAGTGCGGGAGGGGCAGATACGCAGTATTTT. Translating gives CASSYSAGGADTQYF.